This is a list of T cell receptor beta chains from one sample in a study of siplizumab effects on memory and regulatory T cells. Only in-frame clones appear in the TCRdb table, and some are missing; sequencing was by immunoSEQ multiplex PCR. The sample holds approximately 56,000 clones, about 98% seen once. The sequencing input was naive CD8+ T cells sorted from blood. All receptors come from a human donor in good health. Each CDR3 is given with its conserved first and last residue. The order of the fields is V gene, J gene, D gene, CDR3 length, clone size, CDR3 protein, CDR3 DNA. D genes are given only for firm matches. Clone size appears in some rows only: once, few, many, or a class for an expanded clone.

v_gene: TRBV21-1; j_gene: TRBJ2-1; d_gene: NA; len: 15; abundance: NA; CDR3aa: CASSKEGIGYNEQFF; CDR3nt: TGTGCCAGCAGCAAAGAGGGTATCGGCTACAATGAGCAGTTCTTC
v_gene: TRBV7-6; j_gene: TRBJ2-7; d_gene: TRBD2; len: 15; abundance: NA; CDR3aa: CASSLAPGTTYEQYF; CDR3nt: TGTGCCAGCAGCTTAGCACCCGGGACTACCTACGAGCAGTACTTC
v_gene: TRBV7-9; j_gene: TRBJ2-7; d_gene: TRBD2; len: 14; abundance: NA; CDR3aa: CASRPTSGNSEQYF; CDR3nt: TGTGCCAGCAGACCAACTAGCGGGAACAGCGAGCAGTACTTC
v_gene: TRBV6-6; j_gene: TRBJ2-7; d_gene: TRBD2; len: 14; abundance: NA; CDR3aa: CASSSTSGYYEQYF; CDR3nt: TGTGCCAGCAGTTCCACTAGCGGTTACTACGAGCAGTACTTC
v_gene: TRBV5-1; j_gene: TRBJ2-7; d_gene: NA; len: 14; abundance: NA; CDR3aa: CASNYRGGEYEQYF; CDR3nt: TGCGCCAGCAACTATCGCGGCGGGGAATACGAGCAGTACTTC
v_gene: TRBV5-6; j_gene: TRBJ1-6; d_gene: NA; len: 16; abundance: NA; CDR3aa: CASSPYRTDPSSPLHF; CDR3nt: TGTGCCAGCAGCCCCTACCGGACAGATCCGAGTTCACCCCTCCACTTT
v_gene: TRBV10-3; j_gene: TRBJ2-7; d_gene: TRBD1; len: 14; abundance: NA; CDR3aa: CATETGTGAAEQYF; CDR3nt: TGTGCCACCGAGACCGGGACAGGAGCTGCCGAGCAGTACTTC
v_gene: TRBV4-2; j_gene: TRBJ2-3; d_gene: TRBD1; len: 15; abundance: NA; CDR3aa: CASSQGQGVTDTQYF; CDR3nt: TGTGCCAGCAGCCAAGGACAGGGAGTAACAGATACGCAGTATTTT
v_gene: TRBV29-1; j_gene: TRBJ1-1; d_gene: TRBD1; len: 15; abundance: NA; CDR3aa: CSVFAPQGMNTEAFF; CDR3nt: TGCAGCGTGTTCGCCCCACAGGGGATGAACACTGAAGCTTTCTTT
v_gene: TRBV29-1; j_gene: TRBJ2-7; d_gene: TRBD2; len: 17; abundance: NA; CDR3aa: CSVEDFSTSGSTLEQYF; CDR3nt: TGCAGCGTTGAAGATTTCTCAACTAGCGGGAGTACCCTCGAGCAGTACTTC
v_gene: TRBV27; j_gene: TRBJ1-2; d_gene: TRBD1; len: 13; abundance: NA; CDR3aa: CASSLTGDYGYTF; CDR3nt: TGTGCCAGCAGTTTGACAGGGGACTATGGCTACACCTTC
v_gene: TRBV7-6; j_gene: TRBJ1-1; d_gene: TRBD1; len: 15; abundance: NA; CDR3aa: CASSFLRGGNTEAFF; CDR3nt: TGTGCCAGCAGCTTCCTCAGGGGGGGGAACACTGAAGCTTTCTTT
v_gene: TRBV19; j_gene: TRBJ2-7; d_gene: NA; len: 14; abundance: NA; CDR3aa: CASSIRDANYEQYF; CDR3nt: TGTGCCAGTAGTATAAGGGACGCAAACTACGAGCAGTACTTC
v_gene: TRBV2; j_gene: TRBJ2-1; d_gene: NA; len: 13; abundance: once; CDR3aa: CGTGLSSYNEQFF; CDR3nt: TGTGGAACGGGTCTTAGCTCCTACAATGAGCAGTTCTTC
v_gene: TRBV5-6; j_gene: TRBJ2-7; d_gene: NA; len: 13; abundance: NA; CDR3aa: CASSYEGSYEQYF; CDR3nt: TGTGCCAGCAGCTACGAGGGGTCCTACGAGCAGTACTTC
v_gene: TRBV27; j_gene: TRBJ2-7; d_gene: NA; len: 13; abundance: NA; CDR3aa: CASSSPGSYEQYF; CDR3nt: TGTGCCAGCAGTTCCCCAGGGTCCTACGAGCAGTACTTC
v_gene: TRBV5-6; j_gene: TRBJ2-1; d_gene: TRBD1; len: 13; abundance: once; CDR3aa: CASSEQGIHEQFF; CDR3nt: TGTGCCAGCAGCGAACAGGGGATCCATGAGCAGTTCTTC
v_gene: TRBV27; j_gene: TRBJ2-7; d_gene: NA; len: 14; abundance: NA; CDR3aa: CASSWTGNSYEQYF; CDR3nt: TGTGCCAGCAGTTGGACTGGGAACTCCTACGAGCAGTACTTC
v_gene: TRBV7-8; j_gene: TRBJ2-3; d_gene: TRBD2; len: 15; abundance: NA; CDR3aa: CASSWGLAGTDTQYF; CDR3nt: TGTGCCAGCAGCTGGGGACTAGCGGGCACAGATACGCAGTATTTT
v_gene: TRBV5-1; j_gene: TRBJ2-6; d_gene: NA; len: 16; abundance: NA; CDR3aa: CASSSTASSGANVLTF; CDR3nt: TGCGCCAGCAGCTCAACGGCTAGCTCTGGGGCCAACGTCCTGACTTTC
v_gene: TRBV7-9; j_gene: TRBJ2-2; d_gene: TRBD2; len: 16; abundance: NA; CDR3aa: CASSLFVGGDTGELFF; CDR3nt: TGTGCCAGCAGCTTATTTGTGGGAGGGGACACCGGGGAGCTGTTTTTT
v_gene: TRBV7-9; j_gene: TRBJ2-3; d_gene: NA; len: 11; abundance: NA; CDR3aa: CASSVGDTQYF; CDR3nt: TGTGCCAGCAGCGTGGGAGATACGCAGTATTTT
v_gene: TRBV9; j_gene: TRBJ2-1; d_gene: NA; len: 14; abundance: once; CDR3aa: CASSAGWGKDEQFF; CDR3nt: TGTGCCAGCAGCGCTGGATGGGGGAAGGATGAGCAGTTCTTC
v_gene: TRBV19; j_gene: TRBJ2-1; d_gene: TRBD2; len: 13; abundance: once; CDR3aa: CASSELAGVGQFF; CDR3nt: TGTGCCAGTAGTGAACTAGCGGGAGTTGGGCAGTTCTTC
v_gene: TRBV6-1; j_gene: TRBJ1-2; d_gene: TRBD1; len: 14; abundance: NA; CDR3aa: CASRGRDRGNGYTF; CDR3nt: TGTGCCAGCAGGGGAAGGGACAGGGGGAATGGCTACACCTTC
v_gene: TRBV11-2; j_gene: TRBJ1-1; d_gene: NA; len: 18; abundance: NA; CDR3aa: CASSLGWGSTPMNTEAFF; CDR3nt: TGTGCCAGCAGCTTAGGTTGGGGGTCCACCCCAATGAACACTGAAGCTTTCTTT
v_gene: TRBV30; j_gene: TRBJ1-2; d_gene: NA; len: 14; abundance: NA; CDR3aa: CRTHIKTNTYGYTF; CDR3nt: TGTCGGACACACATCAAAACTAACACCTATGGCTACACCTTC
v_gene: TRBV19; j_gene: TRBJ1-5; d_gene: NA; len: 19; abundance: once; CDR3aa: CASSPVLVGPLRDNQPQHF; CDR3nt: TGTGCCAGTAGTCCAGTACTTGTTGGGCCCTTAAGAGACAATCAGCCCCAGCATTTT
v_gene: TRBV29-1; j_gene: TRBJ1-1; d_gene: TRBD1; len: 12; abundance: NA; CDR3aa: CSVDRDDTEAFF; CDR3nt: TGCAGCGTGGACAGGGACGACACTGAAGCTTTCTTT
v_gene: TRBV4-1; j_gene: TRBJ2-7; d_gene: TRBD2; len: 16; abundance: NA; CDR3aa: CASSQGGGTSGYEQYF; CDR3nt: TGCGCCAGCAGCCAGGGAGGTGGGACTAGCGGTTACGAGCAGTACTTC
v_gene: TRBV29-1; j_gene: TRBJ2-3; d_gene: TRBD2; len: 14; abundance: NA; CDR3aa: CSVGLAGVTDTQYF; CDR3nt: TGCAGCGTTGGACTAGCGGGAGTGACAGATACGCAGTATTTT
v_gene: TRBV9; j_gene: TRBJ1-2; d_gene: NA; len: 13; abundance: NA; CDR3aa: CASSTELYYGYTF; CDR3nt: TGTGCCAGCAGTACAGAGCTCTACTATGGCTACACCTTC
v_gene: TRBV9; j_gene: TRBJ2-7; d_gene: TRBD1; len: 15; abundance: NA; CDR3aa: CASSEGQGVRDEQYF; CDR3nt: TGTGCCAGCAGCGAGGGACAGGGGGTGAGGGACGAGCAGTACTTC
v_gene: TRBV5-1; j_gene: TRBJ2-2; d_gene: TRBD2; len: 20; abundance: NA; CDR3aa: CASSLEVSGLAGVNTGELFF; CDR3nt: TGCGCCAGCAGCTTGGAGGTTTCCGGACTAGCGGGAGTCAACACCGGGGAGCTGTTTTTT
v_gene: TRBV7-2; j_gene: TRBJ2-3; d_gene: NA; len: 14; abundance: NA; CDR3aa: CASSSLGRSDTQYF; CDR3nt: TGTGCCAGCAGCTCCCTAGGAAGGTCAGATACGCAGTATTTT
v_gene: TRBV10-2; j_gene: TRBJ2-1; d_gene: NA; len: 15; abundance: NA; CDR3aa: CASSEVGVLGNEQFF; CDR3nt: TGCGCCAGCAGTGAGGTCGGGGTTCTTGGCAATGAGCAGTTCTTC
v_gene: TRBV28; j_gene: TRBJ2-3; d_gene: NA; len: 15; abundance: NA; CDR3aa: CASSLLGGSTDTQYF; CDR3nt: TGTGCCAGCAGTTTATTAGGCGGAAGCACAGATACGCAGTATTTT
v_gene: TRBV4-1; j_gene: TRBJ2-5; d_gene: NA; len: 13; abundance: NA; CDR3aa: CASSQDQWETQYF; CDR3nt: TGCGCCAGCAGCCAAGATCAGTGGGAGACCCAGTACTTC
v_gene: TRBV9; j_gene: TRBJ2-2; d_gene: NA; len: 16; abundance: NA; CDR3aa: CASSVGLGAATGELFF; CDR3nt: TGTGCCAGCAGCGTAGGGCTGGGGGCGGCGACCGGGGAGCTGTTTTTT
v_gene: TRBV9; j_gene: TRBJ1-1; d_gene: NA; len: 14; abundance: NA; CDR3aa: CASSGGLTNTEAFF; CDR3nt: TGTGCCAGCAGCGGGGGACTTACGAACACTGAAGCTTTCTTT